These T cell receptor beta chains were read from a single sample in a study of CD8 T cells in ankylosing spondylitis. One entry per CDR3 protein results from TCRdb running MiXCR on the 5' RACE reads. The sample consists of roughly 700,000 distinct CDR3 sequences, under 20% of them appearing once. Sequenced: blood, either unsorted or a sorted T cell fraction (not recorded which). These receptors were obtained from a male donor with ankylosing spondylitis. Both conserved end residues are part of each CDR3. The D gene is left open where the match is weak. Clone size is not always given. Where it is, it says once, few, many or a class for expanded clones.

NA	NA	TRBV3-1	TRBJ1-2	CASSQDTYNYGYTF	TGTGCCAGCAGCCAAGATACGTATAACTATGGCTACACCTTC
NA	NA	TRBV24-1	TRBJ1-5	CATSDLFVWRQGYQPQHF	TGTGCCACCAGTGATTTGTTCGTCTGGCGGCAGGGCTATCAGCCCCAGCATTTT
many	TRBD2	TRBV5-1	TRBJ2-5	CASSLGPSGGQETQYF	TGTGCCAGCAGCTTAGGTCCTAGCGGGGGACAAGAGACCCAGTACTTC
few	TRBD1	TRBV11-2	TRBJ2-1	CASSLGDRKGNEQFF	TGTGCCAGCAGCTTGGGGGACAGAAAGGGGAATGAGCAGTTCTTC
NA	TRBD1	TRBV6-1	TRBJ2-3	CASSDHLDRASTDTQYF	TGTGCCAGCAGTGACCATCTTGACAGGGCTAGCACAGATACGCAGTATTTT
few	NA	TRBV9	TRBJ2-7	CASYPSEGSEQYF	TGTGCCAGCTATCCTAGCGAGGGCTCCGAGCAGTACTTC
NA	TRBD2	TRBV10-3	TRBJ2-1	CAISGLAGDYNEQFF	TGTGCCATCAGTGGCTTGGCGGGGGATTACAATGAGCAGTTCTTC
NA	TRBD2	TRBV20-1	TRBJ2-7	CSARDLREGLGYEQYF	TGCAGTGCTAGAGATTTGCGGGAGGGCCTAGGATACGAGCAGTACTTC
few	TRBD2	TRBV4-1	TRBJ2-1	CASSSSGGNEQFF	TGCGCCAGCAGCTCCAGCGGGGGAAATGAGCAGTTCTTC
few	TRBD1	TRBV6-1	TRBJ1-2	CASSRGQLYGYTF	TGTGCCAGCAGCCGGGGACAGCTATATGGCTACACCTTC
few	TRBD2	TRBV11-2	TRBJ2-3	CASSLTRGATDTQYF	TGTGCCAGCAGCTTAACGCGGGGGGCCACAGATACGCAGTATTTT
many	NA	TRBV9	TRBJ2-3	CASSVGSTDTQYF	TGTGCCAGCAGCGTTGGGAGCACAGATACGCAGTATTTT
few	NA	TRBV7-9	TRBJ1-1	CASSLVTNPSNTEAFF	TGTGCCAGCAGCTTAGTTACCAACCCCTCGAACACTGAAGCTTTCTTT
NA	NA	TRBV25-1	TRBJ2-5	CASSKLAQGGAETQYF	TGTGCCAGCAGTAAACTAGCACAAGGCGGGGCAGAGACCCAGTACTTC
NA	TRBD1	TRBV12-3/TRBV12-4	TRBJ2-7	CASSVRQGFHEQYF	TGTGCCAGCAGTGTAAGACAGGGGTTCCACGAGCAGTACTTC
few	TRBD2	TRBV20-1	TRBJ2-1	CSAREGREGRHEQFF	TGCAGTGCTAGAGAGGGGCGGGAGGGCCGGCATGAGCAGTTCTTC
few	NA	TRBV14	TRBJ2-2	CASSRLGGTGELFF	TGTGCCAGCAGCCGACTAGGAGGGACCGGGGAGCTGTTTTTT
NA	NA	TRBV20-1	TRBJ1-1	CSAMGGNTEAFF	TGCAGTGCTATGGGCGGGAACACTGAAGCTTTCTTT
NA	NA	TRBV6-1	TRBJ2-7	CASNRPDGAEQYF	TGTGCCAGCAATCGACCCGACGGGGCCGAGCAGTACTTC
NA	TRBD1	TRBV5-1	TRBJ1-1	CASSIRDRGLGTEAFF	TGCGCCAGCAGCATCCGGGACAGGGGTTTGGGCACTGAAGCTTTCTTT
few	TRBD1	TRBV20-1	TRBJ2-7	CSATGTGYYEQYF	TGCAGTGCCACCGGGACAGGGTACTACGAGCAGTACTTC
few	NA	TRBV7-2	TRBJ2-7	CASSYDTDYEQYF	TGTGCCAGCAGCTATGATACAGATTACGAGCAGTACTTC
once	NA	TRBV10-3	TRBJ2-5	CAISDPSGTQETQYF	TGTGCCATCAGTGACCCCTCCGGGACCCAAGAGACCCAGTACTTC
NA	TRBD1	TRBV25-1	TRBJ2-2	CASSEWTGLGELFF	TGTGCCAGCAGTGAATGGACAGGTTTAGGGGAGCTGTTTTTT
few	NA	TRBV5-4	TRBJ2-5	CASSPDMQETQYF	TGTGCCAGCAGCCCTGACATGCAAGAGACCCAGTACTTC
few	TRBD2	TRBV4-1	TRBJ2-1	CASSQGLQRGINNEQFF	TGCGCCAGCAGCCAAGGACTACAGCGGGGGATAAACAATGAGCAGTTCTTC
few	TRBD1	TRBV5-4	TRBJ2-7	CASSSSGTGAYEQYF	TGTGCCAGCAGCTCCTCCGGGACAGGGGCCTACGAGCAGTACTTC